The 20 T cell receptor beta chains presented below share a single source sample, sequenced in a study of Tregs in tolerant kidney transplant recipients. Clones were sequenced by immunoSEQ multiplex PCR, and TCRdb holds only the in-frame ones, with some missing. The sample yields 60,000 to 65,000 clones, roughly 98% seen once. The sequences come from Tregs from blood, collected before the transplant. The receptors were sampled from a human donor who received a combined kidney and bone marrow transplant.

This chain joins TRBV18 and TRBJ1-2; a weak D match, TRBD1 (5 bases). The CDR3 spans 15 residues. The germline V and J ends were trimmed by 3 bases and 7 bases, with 18 bases remaining between them. Germline lookup yields CDR1 KGHSH and CDR2 LQKENI. The CDR3 reads CASSPTTTVGSGYTF. The CDR3 nucleotides read TGTGCCAGCTCACCTACAACGACAGTAGGTTCTGGCTACACCTTC.

This chain joins TRBV5-1 and TRBJ2-6, with D possibly being TRBD1 (5 bases). The CDR3 covers 15 residues. CDR1 is SGHRS and CDR2 is YFSETQ in the germline V gene. V was shortened by 5 bases and J by 0 bases, with 9 bases between the two germline ends. The CDR3 nucleotides are TGCGCCAGCAGAGACAGAGCCTCTGGGGCCAACGTCCTGACTTTC. Its translation is CASRDRASGANVLTF.

This chain uses TRBV5-4 with TRBJ2-7; 7 bases fit TRBD1. With 3 bases clipped from V and 2 bases from J, the junction kept 8 bases outside the gene matches. CDR3 length equals 15 residues. Germline V gene sequence: CDR1 SGHNT, CDR2 YYREEE (reference sequence). The CDR3 sequence: CASSSLDRVPYEQYF. The CDR3 coding sequence is TGTGCCAGCAGCTCCCTAGACAGGGTCCCCTACGAGCAGTACTTC.

The genes are TRBV30 and TRBJ1-5; TRBD1 aligns across 9 bases. Trimming took 0 bases from V and 2 from J; bases not matched to a gene: 2. CDR1 and CDR2 from the germline V gene are GTSNPN and SVGIG (reference sequence). The CDR3 sequence is 15 residues long. CDR3 in amino acids: CAWSVGQGGNQPQHF. The CDR3 DNA sequence: TGTGCCTGGAGTGTGGGACAGGGAGGCAATCAGCCCCAGCATTTT.

The gene calls are TRBV6-1 and TRBJ2-1, with D possibly being TRBD1 (6 bases). CDR1 MNHNS and CDR2 SASEGT come from the germline V gene. V was pared by 5 bases and J by 4 bases, with 15 bases between. CDR3 length: 15 residues. As DNA, the CDR3 is TGTGCCAGCAGTTCGGACAGTTTCCTTTACAATGAGCAGTTCTTC. The encoded protein is CASSSDSFLYNEQFF.

This chain links TRBV10-3 with TRBJ2-2, with D unresolved. CDR1 and CDR2 from the germline V gene are ENHRY and SYGVKD. Trimming cost V 10 bases and J 4 bases, with 7 bases left between them. This CDR3 has 11 amino acids. CDR3 coding DNA: TGTGCCACCCGGTCCACCGGGGAGCTGTTTTTT. This sequence encodes CATRSTGELFF.

This sequence joins TRBV19 and TRBJ2-3; 12 nucleotides agree with TRBD2. V shed 5 bases, J shed 6 bases, and the junction held 12 bases outside the gene matches. Germline assignment: CDR1 LNHDA and CDR2 SQIVND (reference sequence). The CDR3 has 17 amino acids. The CDR3 DNA follows: TGTGCCAGTAGTGCCGAACGACTAGCGGGAGTTTCGGATACGCAGTATTTT. The encoded protein is CASSAERLAGVSDTQYF.

The chain recombines TRBV7-2 with TRBJ1-5; 8 bases agree with TRBD1. V gave up 4 bases and J gave up 6 bases; unmatched junction bases: 14. The CDR3 sequence is 17 residues long. CDR1 and CDR2 (germline): SGHTA, FQGNSA. The CDR3 sequence: CASSSPRGQAGSQPQHF. The CDR3 DNA is TGTGCCAGCAGCTCGCCTCGGGGACAGGCTGGGAGTCAGCCCCAGCATTTT.

The CDR3, as DNA: TGTGCCAGCAGCTTAGCGTTTTTCGACGCAGGCACCGAGCAGTACTTC. Protein product: CASSLAFFDAGTEQYF. This rearrangement joins TRBV7-8 to TRBJ2-7, with D unresolved. Germline loops: CDR1 SGHVS, CDR2 FQNEAQ. The CDR3 consists of 16 residues. V was clipped by 0 bases and J by 6 bases, with 18 bases between them.

The chain uses TRBV5-1 and TRBJ2-2; D perhaps matches TRBD1 (5 bases). The germline V gene encodes CDR1 SGHRS and CDR2 YFSETQ. The CDR3 has 14 residues. Trimming cost V 4 bases and J 4 bases, with 11 bases left between them. This chain's CDR3 is CASSPRQGTGELFF. The CDR3, as DNA: TGCGCCAGCAGCCCGAGGCAGGGCACCGGGGAGCTGTTTTTT.

V usage is TRBV12-5 and J usage is TRBJ2-2; 9 nucleotides match TRBD2. The CDR3 runs 14 residues. Germline V lookup: CDR1 LGHNT, CDR2 FRNRAP. Trimming cost V 7 bases and J 4 bases; bases outside gene matches: 4. Written as DNA, the CDR3 is TGTGCTAGTGCGGGACTAGCCTCCACCGGGGAGCTGTTTTTT. Protein product: CASAGLASTGELFF.

V usage is TRBV7-7 and J usage is TRBJ2-3; D unresolved. The V gene's germline CDR1 is SSHAT and CDR2 FNYEAQ (reference sequence). Trimming took 1 base from V and 3 from J, leaving 5 bases between them. The CDR3 totals 13 residues. The CDR3 DNA follows: TGTGCCAGCAGCTTAGACTTTACAGATACGCAGTATTTT. Its protein is CASSLDFTDTQYF.

The genes are TRBV11-3 and TRBJ1-1; 7 nucleotides align to TRBD1. Germline CDR1 and CDR2: SGHNT and YENEEA. The CDR3 spans 17 residues. J was trimmed by 5 bases and V by 5 bases; bases with no gene match: 17. The CDR3 sequence: CASSRRAGGASGTEAFF. In DNA form, the CDR3 reads TGTGCCAGCAGCCGACGGGCAGGGGGAGCTAGTGGAACTGAAGCTTTCTTT.

The chain couples TRBV7-8 to TRBJ2-1; 11 nucleotides agree with TRBD2. Trimming at V came to 5 bases and at J to 9 bases, leaving 15 bases not matched to a gene. CDR3 size: 17 residues. Germline assignment: CDR1 SGHVS and CDR2 FQNEAQ. The CDR3 DNA sequence: TGTGCCAGCAGCACCTCCCGAACTAGCGGGAGTTTAGGTGAGCAGTTCTTC. This gives the protein CASSTSRTSGSLGEQFF. Using reference TRBV7-8 and TRBJ2-1 for the parts outside the CDR3, the full variable domain is GAGVSQSPRYKVAKRGQDVALRCDPISGHVSLFWYQQALGQGPEFLTYFQNEAQLDKSGLPSDRFFAERPEGSVSTLKIQRTQQEDSAVYLCASSTSRTSGSLGEQFFGPGTRLTVL.

The V call is TRBV28, the J call TRBJ1-2, with 8 bases identical to TRBD1. Germline V gene sequence: CDR1 MDHEN, CDR2 SYDVKM. V was pared by 5 bases and J by 9 bases, with 5 bases of the junction left unmatched. The CDR3 totals 12 residues. The CDR3 sequence: CASSPRDRRYTF. In nucleotides, the CDR3 is TGTGCCAGCAGTCCCCGGGACAGGCGCTACACCTTC.

The chain employs TRBV30 and TRBJ2-7, with D tentatively TRBD2 (5 bases). The CDR3 length is 15 residues. With 0 bases removed from V and 6 bases from J, the gap between germline ends came to 18 bases. Germline-derived CDR1 and CDR2 are GTSNPN and SVGIG (reference sequence). For the CDR3, the DNA is TGTGCCTGGAGTGTAGTCCGTGGGCTAGCAGGCGAGCAGTACTTC. As protein: CAWSVVRGLAGEQYF.

The V gene is TRBV7-2, the J gene TRBJ2-1; D may be TRBD2 (5 bases). Trimming removed 4 bases from V and 3 bases from J, with 13 bases in between. Germline lookup yields CDR1 SGHTA and CDR2 FQGNSA. CDR3 size: 15 residues. CDR3 sequence reads: CASSYTASGYNEQFF. The CDR3 nucleotides are TGTGCCAGCAGCTACACGGCCAGCGGCTACAATGAGCAGTTCTTC.

This chain uses TRBV7-9 with TRBJ1-2, with no clear D. The V end was cut by 1 base, the J end by 8 bases, with 11 bases between. Germline loops: CDR1 SEHNR, CDR2 FQNEAQ (reference sequence). The CDR3 contains 13 residues. CDR3 nucleotides: TGTGCCAGCAGCTTAGTAGGCGGGAACGGCTACACCTTC. Its protein is CASSLVGGNGYTF.

This clone was observed once. The rearrangement uses TRBV7-3 and TRBJ1-1; a possible D gene is TRBD1 (6 bases). V gave up 5 bases and J gave up 0 bases, with 10 bases separating them. Germline assignment: CDR1 SGHTA and CDR2 FQGTGA. The CDR3 contains 14 residues. The CDR3 DNA follows: TGTGCCAGCAGCAGGGGGGGAGTGAACACTGAAGCTTTCTTT. This codes for CASSRGGVNTEAFF.

This chain uses TRBV2 with TRBJ2-2; weak D call: TRBD2 (5 bases). V was clipped by 2 bases and J by 4 bases, with 8 bases between them. Germline V gene sequence: CDR1 SNHLY, CDR2 FYNNEI. The CDR3 consists of 14 residues. Here the CDR3 reads CASSELSATGELFF. CDR3 DNA sequence: TGTGCCAGCAGTGAACTTAGCGCCACCGGGGAGCTGTTTTTT.